These 21 T cell receptor beta chains share one sample of origin, sequenced in a study of blood T cells in healthy people across ages (dated by TCRdb to 2015 to 2017). To prepare the library, 5' RACE was applied. Sequenced on an Illumina HiSeq 2500. A second PCR of about 6 to 11 cycles was run with a J-beta primer mix and a sample-barcoded 5' primer. Using fastp trimming at Q25 and MiXCR clonotype assembly, TCRdb reanalyzed the public sequencing data and kept in-frame beta chains. Rows with a matching CDR3 protein are joined into one entry that keeps the most common DNA and genes. Here the sample has some 1.4 million distinct CDR3 sequences; about 40% occur a single time. The ten largest clones capture roughly 8.2% of the sample. Sample: blood. The receptors originated from a woman between 18 and 30 years old in good health.

This clonotype was counted only a few times. The CDR3 bases are TGTGCCACTAGACTAGCGGGAACATACAATGAGCAGTTCTTC. Translating it yields CATRLAGTYNEQFF. The chain couples TRBV10-3 to TRBJ2-1; 11 positions match TRBD2. The ends lost 10 bases at V and 4 bases at J; junction bases unmatched: 6. There are 14 residues in the CDR3. Germline CDR1 is ENHRY and CDR2 is SYGVKD.

V and J are TRBV4-1 and TRBJ2-3; D possibly corresponds to TRBD1 (6 bases). V was clipped by 0 bases and J by 4 bases, with 17 bases between them. CDR3 size: 17 residues. Looked up from germline, CDR1 is MGHRA and CDR2 is YSYEKL. The CDR3, as DNA: TGCGCCAGCAGCCAAGACTACCACAGGGTTCTGGCAGATACGCAGTATTTT. Amino acids: CASSQDYHRVLADTQYF.

V is TRBV9 and J is TRBJ2-7, with D perhaps matching TRBD1 or TRBD2 (5 bases each). Looked up from germline, CDR1 is SGDLS and CDR2 is YYNGEE. This CDR3 has 17 residues. The V end lost 3 bases, the J end lost 1 base, and 20 bases lay between the germline ends. The CDR3 DNA reads as TGTGCCAGCAGCGGGGGGAGTAAGAGACCGAAATCCTACGAGCAGTACTTC. It is translated as CASSGGSKRPKSYEQYF.

The chain carries TRBV27 and TRBJ2-1; 8 nucleotides line up with TRBD1. The DNA end favors TRBJ2-7, so the J call may be wrong. The germline CDR1 and CDR2 sequences are MNHEY and SMNVEV (reference sequence). This CDR3 comprises 13 residues. CDR3 DNA sequence: TGTGCCAGCAGTTCGACAGGGGATAAGGAGCAGTACTTC. It specifies CASSSTGDKEQYF.

This clonotype has only a few counts. This chain links TRBV30 with TRBJ1-4; no definite D call. Trimming left V 4 bases short and J 8 bases short, with 17 bases between. CDR1 is GTSNPN and CDR2 is SVGIG in the germline V gene (reference sequence). The CDR3 covers 14 residues. DNA for the CDR3: TGTGCCTGGACTTCGATGTTGGGTGGCGAAAAACTGTTTTTT. Translating it yields CAWTSMLGGEKLFF.

The CDR3 nucleotides are TGTGCCATCAGTGATTGGGATAGCGGGGGCCGAGGTTACAATGAGCAGTACTTC. This encodes CAISDWDSGGRGYNEQYF. The chain is built from TRBV10-3 and TRBJ2-4; TRBD2 aligns across 9 bases. The germline V gene encodes CDR1 ENHRY and CDR2 SYGVKD. J was trimmed by 13 bases and V by 3 bases; bases with no gene match: 22. This CDR3 is built from 18 residues.

The gene calls are TRBV28 and TRBJ2-1; D may be TRBD1 (5 bases). The CDR3 has 14 amino acids. CDR1 is MDHEN, CDR2 SYDVKM, per germline. V gave up 3 bases and J gave up 8 bases, with 14 bases separating them. The CDR3 reads CASSFRNRHDEQFF. The CDR3 coding sequence is TGTGCCAGCAGTTTTCGGAACAGGCACGATGAGCAGTTCTTC.

The chain is built from TRBV7-2 and TRBJ2-1; D remains ambiguous. The CDR3 has 13 amino acids. Germline V gives CDR1 SGHTA, CDR2 FQGNSA. Trimming left V 11 bases short and J 4 bases short, with 15 bases between. The CDR3 coding sequence is TGTGCCTCAGGCGTTTCCCAGTACAATGAGCAGTTCTTC. Translated, it gives CASGVSQYNEQFF.

V gene TRBV10-3 combines with J gene TRBJ2-5; 11 nucleotides line up with TRBD1. The J call may be faulty, since TRBJ2-7 better matches the DNA end. From germline, CDR1 is ENHRY and CDR2 SYGVKD. The CDR3 has 13 amino acids. The CDR3 DNA is TGTGCCACCCTGGACAGGGGGCTCTACGAGCAGTACTTC. Protein: CATLDRGLYEQYF.

The J gene is TRBJ2-3, the V gene TRBV9; D uncertain. CDR3 length equals 16 residues. Germline CDR1 reads SGDLS; CDR2 reads YYNGEE. V lost 0 bases, J lost 2 bases, and 13 bases lay in between. CDR3 DNA sequence: TGTGCCAGCAGCGTAGGGGTTAGTCCACTCACAGATACGCAGTATTTT. Translation gives CASSVGVSPLTDTQYF.

J is TRBJ2-3 and V is TRBV6-1; D remains unclear. CDR1 is MNHNS and CDR2 is SASEGT in the germline V gene. This CDR3 is 14 amino acids long. Trimming took off 0 bases at V and 4 bases at J, with 8 bases between the two ends. Here the CDR3 reads CASSEALRADTQYF. The CDR3 DNA is TGTGCCAGCAGTGAAGCGCTTCGGGCAGATACGCAGTATTTT.

The V call is TRBV11-3, the J call TRBJ2-1, with unresolved D. CDR3 length: 13 residues. Germline assignment: CDR1 SGHNT and CDR2 YENEEA. Trimming left V 2 bases short and J 7 bases short, with 9 bases between. For the CDR3, the DNA is TGTGCCAGCAGCTTATATGGGGAAAATGAGCAGTTCTTC. Translating it yields CASSLYGENEQFF. Filled out from reference TRBV11-3 and TRBJ2-1, the complete variable domain reads EAGVVQSPRYKIIEKKQPVAFWCNPISGHNTLYWYLQNLGQGPELLIRYENEEAVDDSQLPKDRFSAERLKGVDSTLKIQPAELGDSAVYLCASSLYGENEQFFGPGTRLTVL.

The chain recombines TRBV12-3 or TRBV12-4 with TRBJ2-1; 15 bases align to TRBD2. With the DNA end fitting TRBJ2-7 better, the J assignment may be wrong. This CDR3 is built from 19 residues. CDR3 residues: CASSSRTSGGAGSYNEQYF. The CDR3 nucleotides are TGTGCCAGCAGCTCCAGGACTAGCGGGGGGGCCGGCTCCTACAATGAGCAGTACTTC.

The gene calls are TRBV7-2 and TRBJ1-4, with a possible D match to TRBD1 (6 bases). Looked up from germline, CDR1 is SGHTA and CDR2 is FQGNSA. CDR3 length equals 13 residues. Trimming left V 5 bases short and J 8 bases short, with 12 bases between. The CDR3 region has the DNA TGTGCCAGCAGCGTGGGACAACGGGAAAAACTGTTTTTT. It specifies CASSVGQREKLFF.

This clonotype came up a few times. The chain employs TRBV29-1 and TRBJ2-6, with D unclear. The V gene lost 6 bases and the J gene lost 6 bases, with 9 bases spanning the gap. The germline V gene encodes CDR1 SQVTM and CDR2 ANQGSEA. This CDR3 is built from 12 residues. DNA of the CDR3: TGCAGCGTCCTCCACTCGGCCAACGTCCTGACTTTC. Translation: CSVLHSANVLTF.

The chain has TRBV24-1 and TRBJ2-1, with TRBD1 matching 9 bases. After removal of 4 bases from V and 2 bases from J, the junction contained 8 bases not matched to a gene. Germline V gene sequence: CDR1 KGHDR, CDR2 SFDVKD. This CDR3 is built from 17 residues. CDR3 coding DNA: TGTGCCACCAGTGACCCCAAGACAGGGGGGCCCTACAATGAGCAGTTCTTC. Translating gives CATSDPKTGGPYNEQFF.

The V gene is TRBV10-3, the J gene TRBJ2-7; 8 bases agree with TRBD1. The DNA end favors TRBJ2-5, so the J call may be wrong. Germline V gene lookup returns CDR1 ENHRY and CDR2 SYGVKD. This CDR3 has 11 amino acids. The CDR3 bases are TGTGCCAGTGGACAGGGCAAGACCCAGTACTTC. Amino acids: CASGQGKTQYF.

V and J are TRBV27 and TRBJ1-2; 7 bases are shared with TRBD1. The CDR3 covers 17 residues. The V segment lost 2 bases and the J segment 5 bases; nucleotides outside the gene matches: 14. Looked up from germline, CDR1 is MNHEY and CDR2 is SMNVEV (reference sequence). As DNA, the CDR3 is TGTGCCAGCAGTTTAACGTCCAGGGGGTTGGGAGTGTATGGCTACACCTTC. Protein: CASSLTSRGLGVYGYTF.

This clonotype came up once. This may come from a read error, since a much larger clone is one base off. The J gene is TRBJ2-3, the V gene TRBV12-3 or TRBV12-4; 9 bases are shared with TRBD2. This CDR3 has 16 amino acids. Here the CDR3 DNA reads TGTGCCAGCAGTTTAAGGCGGGGGGGCCCGGGGGATATGCAGTATTTT. This translates into CASSLRRGGPGDMQYF.

The chain joins TRBV10-3 to TRBJ2-3; 8 bases fit TRBD1. Germline CDR1 and CDR2: ENHRY and SYGVKD. The CDR3 runs 15 residues. J gave up 4 bases and V 8 bases, and 11 bases lay outside the gene matches. CDR3 protein: CAIASQGAVADTQYF. CDR3 in DNA: TGTGCCATCGCTAGTCAGGGGGCCGTCGCAGATACGCAGTATTTT.

This CDR3 is CASSLGLLSAEQYF. The CDR3 DNA is TGTGCCAGCAGTTTAGGTCTGCTGTCTGCCGAGCAGTACTTC. The rearrangement links TRBV12-3 or TRBV12-4 to TRBJ2-7; D unclear. The CDR3 has 14 residues. Trimming cost V 1 base and J 6 bases, with 13 bases left between them.